Below are 24 T cell receptor beta chains sequenced from a single sample in a study of CD8 T cells in ankylosing spondylitis. TCRdb ran MiXCR on the 5' RACE reads and lists one entry per CDR3 protein. The data hold about 160,000 distinct CDR3 sequences, with 18% observed a single time. Sequencing was carried out using blood, either unsorted or a sorted T cell fraction (not recorded which). The source is a male donor with ankylosing spondylitis or in good health (not recorded which).

This clonotype was found a few times. The DNA of the CDR3 is TGTGCCAGCAGCCCGCACACCTACGAGCAGTACTTC. The encoded protein is CASSPHTYEQYF. This rearrangement joins TRBV7-9 to TRBJ2-7; D gene unclear. The CDR3 has 12 residues. The germline V and J ends were trimmed by 5 bases and 2 bases, with 7 bases remaining between them. Germline V gene data show CDR1 as SEHNR and CDR2 as FQNEAQ (reference sequence).

The chain has TRBV12-3 or TRBV12-4 and TRBJ2-1; D call uncertain. Deletions cut 5 bases from V and 6 bases from J, with 5 bases between. CDR3 length: 11 residues. The CDR3 DNA follows: TGTGCCAGCAGTCTTTTCAATGAGCAGTTCTTC. This gives the protein CASSLFNEQFF.

The chain recombines TRBV20-1 with TRBJ2-3; D is undetermined. This CDR3 is built from 12 residues. With 1 base removed from V and 2 bases from J, the gap between germline ends came to 4 bases. CDR1 is DFQATT and CDR2 is SNEGSKA in the germline V gene (reference sequence). The CDR3 spells CSARVSTDTQYF. The CDR3 nucleotides read TGCAGTGCTAGAGTATCCACAGATACGCAGTATTTT.

V usage is TRBV5-1 and J usage is TRBJ2-5, with D tentatively TRBD1 (6 bases). Germline assignment: CDR1 SGHRS and CDR2 YFSETQ. Trimming removed 4 bases at V and 5 bases at J, with 15 bases between. The CDR3 has 14 amino acids. CDR3 DNA sequence: TGCGCCAGCAGCAACCCAGGGGTCCAGGAGACCCAGTACTTC. Translated, it gives CASSNPGVQETQYF.

This clonotype was found a few times. A much larger clone sits a single nucleotide away, making a read error possible. The gene calls are TRBV12-3 or TRBV12-4 and TRBJ1-1, with D unresolved. The CDR3 runs to 11 residues. This CDR3 is CTSSYETEAFF. The CDR3 DNA follows: TGTACCAGCAGTTATGAGACCGAAGCTTTCTTT.

Ten or more counts support this clonotype. This sequence joins TRBV28 and TRBJ2-2, with 13 bases matching TRBD2. The CDR3 length is 16 residues. V lost 6 bases, J lost 4 bases, and 5 bases stayed unmatched. Germline V CDR1 and CDR2: MDHEN, SYDVKM. CDR3 region: CASSRGLAGATGELFF. The CDR3 coding sequence is TGTGCCAGCAGCAGAGGACTAGCGGGAGCCACCGGGGAGCTGTTTTTT.

The table lists this clonotype with many counts. V and J are TRBV20-1 and TRBJ2-3; D may be TRBD2 (6 bases). The CDR3 consists of 14 residues. V lost 1 base to trimming and J lost 1 base, with 9 bases between them. Germline CDR1 DFQATT, CDR2 SNEGSKA (reference sequence). The CDR3 loop is CSARVAARTDTQYF. The DNA of the CDR3 is TGCAGTGCTAGAGTAGCGGCCCGCACAGATACGCAGTATTTT.

In this sample, this clonotype turned up a few times. V and J are TRBV7-2 and TRBJ2-7; D is ambiguous. The germline gives CDR1 SGHTA, CDR2 FQGNSA. The CDR3 sequence is 12 residues long. V shed 5 bases and J shed 7 bases, with 12 bases lying between them. The CDR3 loop is CASSPSLGEQYF. Here the CDR3 DNA reads TGTGCCAGCAGCCCATCCTTGGGTGAGCAGTACTTC.

The genes are TRBV4-1 and TRBJ1-1; a weak D match, TRBD1 (5 bases). The V gene lost 2 bases and the J gene lost 3 bases, with 16 bases spanning the gap. The germline V gene has CDR1 MGHRA and CDR2 YSYEKL. This CDR3 spans 16 amino acids. The CDR3 nucleotides read TGCGCCAGCAGCCAAATCAGGGCGGGTGCGCACACTGAAGCTTTCTTT. Its translation: CASSQIRAGAHTEAFF.

This rearrangement joins TRBV28 to TRBJ2-1, with a weak D call TRBD1 (5 bases). V was cut by 2 bases and J by 9 bases, with 29 bases left in between. Germline V lookup: CDR1 MDHEN, CDR2 SYDVKM. The CDR3 loop spans 19 amino acids. The CDR3 sequence is CASSLKLGSLGVLHGEQFF. Here the CDR3 DNA reads TGTGCCAGCAGTTTAAAGTTGGGCAGCCTAGGGGTTTTACATGGTGAGCAGTTCTTC.

In this sample, this clonotype turned up many times. V usage is TRBV5-1 and J usage is TRBJ2-7; D may be TRBD1 (5 bases). The V gene lost 6 bases and the J gene lost 0 bases, with 10 bases spanning the gap. CDR1 and CDR2 from the germline V gene are SGHRS and YFSETQ. This CDR3 contains 13 residues. CDR3 bases: TGCGCCAGCAAGACAGAGAACTCCTACGAGCAGTACTTC. Amino acids: CASKTENSYEQYF.

V and J are TRBV12-3 or TRBV12-4 and TRBJ2-5; TRBD1 matches at 7 bases. The V gene end was trimmed by 4 bases and the J gene end by 4 bases; junction bases not matched to a gene: 6. The CDR3 runs 14 residues. The CDR3 nucleotides are TGTGCCAGCAGTTCGACAGGGCGTAGAGAGACCCAGTACTTC. The encoded protein is CASSSTGRRETQYF.

The chain couples TRBV7-3 to TRBJ2-3; D may be TRBD1 (6 bases). Trimming cost V 5 bases and J 5 bases, with 17 bases left between them. The CDR3 length is 15 residues. Germline V gives CDR1 SGHTA, CDR2 FQGTGA. CDR3 sequence reads: CASSRQNGQQDTQYF. CDR3 bases: TGTGCCAGCAGCCGACAGAATGGACAGCAAGATACGCAGTATTTT.

This clonotype was found many times. The rearrangement links TRBV29-1 to TRBJ2-1, with D possibly being TRBD1 or TRBD2 (6 bases each). The CDR3 sequence is 14 residues long. The V end lost 6 bases, the J end lost 1 base, and 13 bases lay between the germline ends. Germline V gene lookup returns CDR1 SQVTM and CDR2 ANQGSEA. The CDR3 DNA reads as TGCAGCGTCATCCGAGGGGGGTCCTACAATGAGCAGTTCTTC. Residues: CSVIRGGSYNEQFF.

This clonotype has only a few counts. The chain recombines TRBV5-1 with TRBJ2-5; tentative D call: TRBD2 (6 bases). CDR3 length equals 15 residues. In germline, CDR1 is SGHRS, CDR2 YFSETQ. Trimming removed 0 bases from V and 2 bases from J, with 11 bases in between. CDR3 bases: TGCGCCAGCAGCTTGGGTATCCGGGAGCAAGAGACCCAGTACTTC. Residues: CASSLGIREQETQYF.

The V call is TRBV20-1, the J call TRBJ2-1; 8 nucleotides match TRBD2. Trimming removed 0 bases from V and 15 bases from J; junction bases left unmatched: 7. CDR3 size: 12 residues. Germline-derived CDR1 and CDR2 are DFQATT and SNEGSKA (reference sequence). CDR3 DNA: TGCAGTGCTAGAGATTCCGGGAGGGGTCTGTTCTTC. This encodes CSARDSGRGLFF.

The chain carries TRBV5-1 and TRBJ2-4; D gene ambiguous. The CDR3 runs 14 residues. V lost 4 bases and J lost 8, with 16 bases in between. Germline V gives CDR1 SGHRS, CDR2 YFSETQ. The CDR3 DNA is TGCGCCAGCAGCGGGGAAGGGCGTGTTCACATTCAGTACTTC. Residues: CASSGEGRVHIQYF.

This clonotype has only a few counts. The chain employs TRBV28 and TRBJ2-1, with D perhaps being TRBD1 or TRBD2 (5 bases each). The CDR3 extends over 16 amino acids. The germline CDR1 and CDR2 sequences are MDHEN and SYDVKM. The V end lost 5 bases, the J end lost 0 bases, and 14 bases lay between the germline ends. This chain's CDR3 is CASSRGAGSSYNEQFF. The CDR3 DNA reads as TGTGCCAGCAGTCGTGGGGCAGGGAGCTCCTACAATGAGCAGTTCTTC.

This clonotype was seen repeatedly, ten times or more. The rearrangement links TRBV10-3 to TRBJ2-5; no clear D gene. Per germline, CDR1 ENHRY and CDR2 SYGVKD. This CDR3 region has 13 residues. The germline V and J ends were trimmed by 3 bases and 2 bases, with 7 bases remaining between them. CDR3 sequence reads: CAISDRLQETQYF. CDR3 DNA sequence: TGTGCCATCAGTGACAGGTTACAAGAGACCCAGTACTTC.

The genes are TRBV6-2 or TRBV6-3 and TRBJ2-1, with D tentatively TRBD2 (5 bases). The length of the CDR3 is 16 residues. Germline assignment: CDR1 MNHEY and CDR2 SVGEGT. Trimming removed 2 bases at V and 0 bases at J, with 11 bases between. In DNA, the CDR3 is TGTGCCAGCAGTTACCGCCGGAGGAGCTCCTACAATGAGCAGTTCTTC. Amino acid sequence: CASSYRRRSSYNEQFF.

This clonotype was seen just once. This chain links TRBV19 with TRBJ2-5; D is possibly TRBD2 (6 bases). The V gene lost 5 bases and the J gene lost 4 bases, with 14 bases spanning the gap. Germline-derived CDR1 and CDR2 are LNHDA and SQIVND (reference sequence). The CDR3 sequence is 14 residues long. The CDR3 bases are TGTGCCAGTAGTCCCACCCAAGCGGGAGAGACCCAGTACTTC. Protein sequence: CASSPTQAGETQYF.

This clonotype was seen ten or more times. V gene TRBV10-3 combines with J gene TRBJ1-6; 8 nucleotides agree with TRBD1. The CDR3 contains 14 residues. V shed 5 bases and J 11 bases; nucleotides not matched to a gene: 8. The germline V gene encodes CDR1 ENHRY and CDR2 SYGVKD. This chain's CDR3 is CAISRDRLSTPLHF. DNA of the CDR3: TGTGCCATCAGTCGGGACAGGCTTTCGACACCCCTCCACTTT.

The chain combines TRBV24-1 with TRBJ2-7; 11 nucleotides match TRBD1. The CDR3 is 15 amino acids. After removal of 3 bases from V and 2 bases from J, the junction contained 2 bases not matched to a gene. The germline gives CDR1 KGHDR, CDR2 SFDVKD. The CDR3 spells CATSDGGQGAYEQYF. CDR3 coding DNA: TGTGCCACCAGTGATGGGGGACAGGGGGCCTACGAGCAGTACTTC.

DNA for the CDR3: TGCAGCGCTCCGGGACTAGCGGGAGGGGGGCACACAGATACGCAGTATTTT. Protein product: CSAPGLAGGGHTDTQYF. The chain recombines TRBV29-1 with TRBJ2-3; 16 nucleotides line up with TRBD2. The CDR3 consists of 17 residues. J lost 2 bases, V lost 7 bases, and 9 bases had no gene match. The germline CDR1 and CDR2 sequences are SQVTM and ANQGSEA.